Following are 5 T cell receptor beta chains from one sample sequenced in a study of blood T cell repertoires in COVID-19. Clones were read by immunoSEQ multiplex PCR, and TCRdb kept only the in-frame ones, dropping some. The repertoire holds 200,000 to 250,000 clones, with over 70% as singletons. The sample consisted of PBMCs or T cells enriched from blood (not recorded which). All receptors come from a woman aged 30 to 39 who had been exposed to COVID-19.

This chain joins TRBV11-3 and TRBJ2-2; TRBD1 matches at 9 bases. CDR1 is SGHNT and CDR2 is YENEEA in the germline V gene. J was trimmed by 1 base and V by 4 bases; bases with no gene match: 10. This CDR3 region has 18 residues. CDR3 DNA: TGTGCCAGCAGCTCCTCCCCATGGACAGGGGTGAACACCGGGGAGCTGTTTTTT. The encoded protein is CASSSSPWTGVNTGELFF. The whole variable domain, filled in from reference TRBV11-3 and TRBJ2-2, reads EAGVVQSPRYKIIEKKQPVAFWCNPISGHNTLYWYLQNLGQGPELLIRYENEEAVDDSQLPKDRFSAERLKGVDSTLKIQPAELGDSAVYLCASSSSPWTGVNTGELFFGEGSRLTVL.

The chain uses TRBV4-1 and TRBJ1-5; 8 nucleotides match TRBD1. Germline-derived CDR1 and CDR2 are MGHRA and YSYEKL. Unmatched junction bases numbered 3, after V lost 1 base and J lost 4 bases. This CDR3 is built from 15 residues. The CDR3 DNA reads TGCGCCAGCAGCCAAGGGACAGGGTTGAATCAGCCCCAGCATTTT. Encoded protein: CASSQGTGLNQPQHF.

J is TRBJ2-1 and V is TRBV5-6, with TRBD2 identical over 11 bases. J lost 9 bases, V lost 4 bases, and 12 bases had no gene match. CDR1 SGHDT and CDR2 YYEEEE come from the germline V gene. The CDR3 extends over 16 amino acids. Here the CDR3 DNA reads TGTGCCAGCAGCCTTGGGACTAGCGGTCCTTGGGGTGAGCAGTTCTTC. Protein product: CASSLGTSGPWGEQFF. The full variable domain, with the rest looked up from reference TRBV5-6 and TRBJ2-1, is DAGVTQSPTHLIKTRGQQVTLRCSPKSGHDTVSWYQQALGQGPQFIFQYYEEEERQRGNFPDRFSGHQFPNYSSELNVNALLLGDSALYLCASSLGTSGPWGEQFFGPGTRLTVL.

The rearrangement joins TRBV2 to TRBJ2-7, with a tentative D call TRBD2 (5 bases). The V gene's germline CDR1 is SNHLY and CDR2 FYNNEI. V was trimmed by 0 bases and J by 2 bases, leaving 14 bases between them. The CDR3 sequence is 16 residues long. The CDR3 bases are TGTGCCAGCAGTGAAGCGAGTAGGAGCGGACCCTACGAGCAGTACTTC. It specifies CASSEASRSGPYEQYF.

Concerning this clone: Other DNA variants within this sample encode the same CDR3. This rearrangement joins TRBV7-9 to TRBJ2-1; 10 positions match TRBD2. The V segment lost 1 base and the J segment 5 bases; nucleotides outside the gene matches: 2. The CDR3 runs to 15 residues. CDR1 is SEHNR, CDR2 FQNEAQ, per germline (reference sequence). In nucleotides, the CDR3 is TGTGCCAGCAGCTTAGGGACTAGCGGTCACAATGAGCAGTTCTTC. The encoded protein is CASSLGTSGHNEQFF.